Each of the 20 T cell receptor beta chains below was sequenced from the same sample in a study of Graves' ophthalmopathy and Graves' hyperthyroidism. Amplification of the TCR beta CDR3 regions used RNA transcripts (as template). First-round RT-PCR used HTBI primers; second-round multiplex PCR followed. TCRdb used MiXCR to reprocess the multiplex PCR reads, holding one entry per CDR3 protein. The sample comprises hundreds of thousands of distinct CDR3 sequences, around a fifth of which are singletons, and about 6.6% rests with the top ten. The source material was peripheral blood. The receptor set was obtained from a young woman with stable Graves' hyperthyroidism. Some clones in this sample may be carry-over from other donors' samples.

This clonotype was seen many times. The chain links TRBV30 to TRBJ1-1; D gene ambiguous. Deletions cut 0 bases from V and 5 bases from J, with 10 bases between. The length of the CDR3 is 13 residues. Looked up from germline, CDR1 is GTSNPN and CDR2 is SVGIG (reference sequence). The CDR3 reads CAWSVQISTEAFF. The DNA for the CDR3 is TGTGCCTGGAGTGTCCAGATCTCTACTGAAGCTTTCTTT.

CDR3 DNA sequence: TGTGCCAGCAGTTGGAAACAGGGGGATGGCTACACCTTC. It codes for CASSWKQGDGYTF. The chain uses TRBV2 and TRBJ1-2; 8 bases map to TRBD1. The germline V gene encodes CDR1 SNHLY and CDR2 FYNNEI. With 5 bases clipped from V and 6 bases from J, the junction kept 5 bases outside the gene matches. The CDR3 has 13 amino acids.

This clonotype was found many times. V usage is TRBV20-1 and J usage is TRBJ1-5; maybe TRBD1 (6 bases). The germline V and J ends were trimmed by 1 base and 3 bases, with 10 bases remaining between them. The CDR3 runs 14 residues. CDR1 DFQATT and CDR2 SNEGSKA come from the germline V gene (reference sequence). In DNA, the CDR3 is TGCAGTGCTAGAGTGGGGGCAATCAATCAGCCCCAGCATTTT. Amino acid sequence: CSARVGAINQPQHF.

This clonotype was recorded many times. The chain combines TRBV28 with TRBJ1-6; tentatively, D is TRBD1 (5 bases). The germline V and J ends were trimmed by 5 bases and 8 bases, with 13 bases remaining between them. The CDR3 is made up of 14 amino acids. Per germline, CDR1 MDHEN and CDR2 SYDVKM. The CDR3 DNA reads as TGTGCCAGCAGTCCGTATAGGGGTTATTCACCCCTCCACTTT. It encodes CASSPYRGYSPLHF.

This clonotype has ten or more counts. The chain is built from TRBV4-1 and TRBJ2-7; D is perhaps TRBD1 (6 bases). Trimming removed 0 bases from V and 5 bases from J, with 14 bases in between. The V gene's germline CDR1 is MGHRA and CDR2 YSYEKL. There are 15 residues in the CDR3. CDR3 sequence: CASSQEAGEKDEQYF. In DNA, the CDR3 is TGCGCCAGCAGCCAAGAGGCAGGGGAAAAAGACGAGCAGTACTTC.

At least ten counts were recorded for this clonotype. The chain links TRBV5-1 to TRBJ1-2; no firm D call. CDR1 and CDR2 (germline): SGHRS, YFSETQ. Trimming took 0 bases from V and 8 from J, leaving 11 bases between them. This CDR3 comprises 13 residues. CDR3 bases: TGCGCCAGCAGCTTGGGCCAGGTCAGGGGCTACACCTTC. It codes for CASSLGQVRGYTF.

The V call is TRBV12-3 or TRBV12-4, the J call TRBJ1-1, with 8 bases lining up with TRBD1. The CDR3 has 12 residues. The V segment lost 3 bases and the J segment 12 bases; nucleotides outside the gene matches: 6. The CDR3 region is CASSLGQGAPFF. CDR3 bases: TGTGCCAGCAGTTTGGGGCAGGGGGCACCTTTCTTT.

This clonotype was seen repeatedly, ten times or more. The V and J genes are TRBV2 and TRBJ2-7; D is possibly TRBD1 (7 bases). Deletions cut 6 bases from V and 4 bases from J, with 10 bases between. The CDR3 totals 12 residues. CDR1 and CDR2 (germline): SNHLY, FYNNEI. CDR3 residues: CASRSGGYEQYF. Written as DNA, the CDR3 is TGTGCCAGCAGGTCAGGGGGGTACGAGCAGTACTTC. The full variable domain, in which reference TRBV2 and TRBJ2-7 provide the parts outside the CDR3, is EPEVTQTPSHQVTQMGQEVILRCVPISNHLYFYWYRQILGQKVEFLVSFYNNEISEKSEIFDDQFSVERPDGSNFTLKIRSTKLEDSAMYFCASRSGGYEQYFGPGTRLTVT.

Many counts were recorded for this clonotype. The chain links TRBV6-5 to TRBJ2-7; tentatively, D is TRBD1 (5 bases). The ends were cut back, 2 bases at V and 4 bases at J, with 12 bases in the middle. The germline CDR1 and CDR2 sequences are MNHEY and SVGAGI. The CDR3 totals 14 residues. CDR3: CASSYAREGYEQYF. As DNA, the CDR3 is TGTGCCAGCAGTTACGCCAGGGAAGGGTACGAGCAGTACTTC.

The rearrangement links TRBV2 to TRBJ2-4; D may be TRBD2 (5 bases). This CDR3 has 15 residues. Germline V lookup: CDR1 SNHLY, CDR2 FYNNEI. V lost 11 bases, J lost 0 bases, and 17 bases lay in between. The DNA of the CDR3 is TGTGCCGGCCGGAGGATCCGGGCAGCCAAAAACATTCAGTACTTC. Its translation: CAGRRIRAAKNIQYF.

This clonotype appeared many times. The chain is built from TRBV18 and TRBJ1-6, with a tentative D call TRBD1 (6 bases). The CDR3 runs 14 residues. The ends were cut back, 3 bases at V and 8 bases at J, with 11 bases in the middle. Per germline, CDR1 KGHSH and CDR2 LQKENI. The CDR3 sequence: CASSPEGGYSPLHF. CDR3 DNA sequence: TGTGCCAGCTCACCGGAAGGGGGGTATTCACCCCTCCACTTT.

There are a few counts of this clonotype. This chain uses TRBV4-3 with TRBJ2-7, with 10 bases identical to TRBD1. CDR1 is LGHNA and CDR2 is YSLEER in the germline V gene. This CDR3 has 15 residues. V shed 4 bases and J 6 bases; nucleotides not matched to a gene: 9. In DNA form, the CDR3 reads TGCGCCAGCAGCCCAGGACAGGGGGGTTTTTCCGAGCAGTACTTC. This translates into CASSPGQGGFSEQYF.

Only a few counts were recorded for this clonotype. The J gene is TRBJ2-7, the V gene TRBV6-1; a possible D gene is TRBD1 (5 bases). The CDR3 is 13 amino acids. Germline V gene sequence: CDR1 MNHNS, CDR2 SASEGT. Trimming removed 7 bases at V and 3 bases at J, with 13 bases between. The CDR3 loop reads CASTGASNYEQYF. CDR3 in DNA: TGTGCCAGCACTGGGGCATCAAACTACGAGCAGTACTTC.

The CDR3 sequence is CACNDGIYGYTF. CDR3 coding DNA: TGTGCCTGTAATGACGGAATCTATGGCTACACCTTC. The gene calls are TRBV30 and TRBJ1-2; D is ambiguous. The V gene lost 6 bases and the J gene lost 4 bases, with 12 bases spanning the gap. The CDR3 consists of 12 residues. Germline values: CDR1 GTSNPN, CDR2 SVGIG (reference sequence).

This clonotype is a singleton in its sample. The gene calls are TRBV5-1 and TRBJ2-2, with D maybe TRBD1 (6 bases). The CDR3 length is 14 residues. Germline V gene lookup returns CDR1 SGHRS and CDR2 YFSETQ. With 1 base removed from V and 9 bases from J, the gap between germline ends came to 13 bases. This CDR3 reads CASSLTGLVRELFF. CDR3 sequence (DNA): TGCGCCAGCAGCTTGACAGGGTTAGTCCGGGAGCTGTTTTTT. Combining the CDR3 with reference TRBV5-1 and TRBJ2-2 gives the whole variable domain KAGVTQTPRYLIKTRGQQVTLSCSPISGHRSVSWYQQTPGQGLQFLFEYFSETQRNKGNFPGRFSGRQFSNSRSEMNVSTLELGDSALYLCASSLTGLVRELFFGEGSRLTVL.

This clonotype was seen at least ten times. V usage is TRBV11-2 and J usage is TRBJ2-7; D gene unclear. Trimming pared 5 bases from V and 8 bases from J, leaving 10 bases between. This CDR3 comprises 11 residues. Germline V gene data show CDR1 as SGHAT and CDR2 as FQNNGV. CDR3 residues: CASSPSEKQYF. In DNA form, the CDR3 reads TGTGCCAGCAGCCCATCAGAGAAGCAGTACTTC.

This clonotype was counted only a few times. The chain has TRBV4-1 and TRBJ1-2, with 8 bases that match TRBD1. Trimming took 3 bases from V and 3 from J; bases not matched to a gene: 6. Germline-derived CDR1 and CDR2 are MGHRA and YSYEKL. The CDR3 extends over 15 amino acids. The CDR3: CASSHWMTGDYGYTF. The DNA of the CDR3 is TGCGCCAGCAGCCATTGGATGACAGGGGACTATGGCTACACCTTC.

In this sample, this clonotype turned up many times. The genes are TRBV6-5 and TRBJ2-5; D is perhaps TRBD1 (5 bases). CDR1 is MNHEY and CDR2 is SVGAGI in the germline V gene. The ends were cut back, 0 bases at V and 7 bases at J, with 12 bases in the middle. The CDR3 consists of 14 residues. The CDR3 is CASSYSGPPGTQYF. The CDR3 DNA sequence: TGTGCCAGCAGTTACTCGGGGCCCCCGGGGACCCAGTACTTC.

This clonotype has ten or more counts. The genes are TRBV7-6 and TRBJ1-1, with TRBD1 matching 7 bases. CDR1 is SGHVS and CDR2 is FNYEAQ in the germline V gene. CDR3 length equals 15 residues. V was clipped by 1 base and J by 3 bases; unmatched bases: 5. In DNA, the CDR3 is TGTGCCAGCAGCTTAGAGACAGGGTTGGACACTGAAGCTTTCTTT. Translated, it gives CASSLETGLDTEAFF.

This clonotype has at least ten counts. The chain joins TRBV6-1 to TRBJ1-5, with 7 bases fitting TRBD1. Looked up from germline, CDR1 is MNHNS and CDR2 is SASEGT. CDR3 size: 12 residues. J lost 5 bases, V lost 8 bases, and 3 bases had no gene match. CDR3 sequence: CASGGQHQPQHF. The CDR3 DNA reads TGTGCCAGCGGGGGACAGCATCAGCCCCAGCATTTT.